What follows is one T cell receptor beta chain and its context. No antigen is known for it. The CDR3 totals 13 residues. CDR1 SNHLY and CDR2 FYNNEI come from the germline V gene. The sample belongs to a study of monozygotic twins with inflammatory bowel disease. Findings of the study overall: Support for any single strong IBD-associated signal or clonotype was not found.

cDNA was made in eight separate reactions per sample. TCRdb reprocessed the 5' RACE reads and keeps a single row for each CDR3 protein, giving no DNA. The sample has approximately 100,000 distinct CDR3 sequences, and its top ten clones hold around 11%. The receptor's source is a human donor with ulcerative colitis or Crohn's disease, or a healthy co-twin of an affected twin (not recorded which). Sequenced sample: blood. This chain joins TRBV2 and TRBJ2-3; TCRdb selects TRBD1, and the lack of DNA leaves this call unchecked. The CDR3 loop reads CASCKGGTDTQYF.